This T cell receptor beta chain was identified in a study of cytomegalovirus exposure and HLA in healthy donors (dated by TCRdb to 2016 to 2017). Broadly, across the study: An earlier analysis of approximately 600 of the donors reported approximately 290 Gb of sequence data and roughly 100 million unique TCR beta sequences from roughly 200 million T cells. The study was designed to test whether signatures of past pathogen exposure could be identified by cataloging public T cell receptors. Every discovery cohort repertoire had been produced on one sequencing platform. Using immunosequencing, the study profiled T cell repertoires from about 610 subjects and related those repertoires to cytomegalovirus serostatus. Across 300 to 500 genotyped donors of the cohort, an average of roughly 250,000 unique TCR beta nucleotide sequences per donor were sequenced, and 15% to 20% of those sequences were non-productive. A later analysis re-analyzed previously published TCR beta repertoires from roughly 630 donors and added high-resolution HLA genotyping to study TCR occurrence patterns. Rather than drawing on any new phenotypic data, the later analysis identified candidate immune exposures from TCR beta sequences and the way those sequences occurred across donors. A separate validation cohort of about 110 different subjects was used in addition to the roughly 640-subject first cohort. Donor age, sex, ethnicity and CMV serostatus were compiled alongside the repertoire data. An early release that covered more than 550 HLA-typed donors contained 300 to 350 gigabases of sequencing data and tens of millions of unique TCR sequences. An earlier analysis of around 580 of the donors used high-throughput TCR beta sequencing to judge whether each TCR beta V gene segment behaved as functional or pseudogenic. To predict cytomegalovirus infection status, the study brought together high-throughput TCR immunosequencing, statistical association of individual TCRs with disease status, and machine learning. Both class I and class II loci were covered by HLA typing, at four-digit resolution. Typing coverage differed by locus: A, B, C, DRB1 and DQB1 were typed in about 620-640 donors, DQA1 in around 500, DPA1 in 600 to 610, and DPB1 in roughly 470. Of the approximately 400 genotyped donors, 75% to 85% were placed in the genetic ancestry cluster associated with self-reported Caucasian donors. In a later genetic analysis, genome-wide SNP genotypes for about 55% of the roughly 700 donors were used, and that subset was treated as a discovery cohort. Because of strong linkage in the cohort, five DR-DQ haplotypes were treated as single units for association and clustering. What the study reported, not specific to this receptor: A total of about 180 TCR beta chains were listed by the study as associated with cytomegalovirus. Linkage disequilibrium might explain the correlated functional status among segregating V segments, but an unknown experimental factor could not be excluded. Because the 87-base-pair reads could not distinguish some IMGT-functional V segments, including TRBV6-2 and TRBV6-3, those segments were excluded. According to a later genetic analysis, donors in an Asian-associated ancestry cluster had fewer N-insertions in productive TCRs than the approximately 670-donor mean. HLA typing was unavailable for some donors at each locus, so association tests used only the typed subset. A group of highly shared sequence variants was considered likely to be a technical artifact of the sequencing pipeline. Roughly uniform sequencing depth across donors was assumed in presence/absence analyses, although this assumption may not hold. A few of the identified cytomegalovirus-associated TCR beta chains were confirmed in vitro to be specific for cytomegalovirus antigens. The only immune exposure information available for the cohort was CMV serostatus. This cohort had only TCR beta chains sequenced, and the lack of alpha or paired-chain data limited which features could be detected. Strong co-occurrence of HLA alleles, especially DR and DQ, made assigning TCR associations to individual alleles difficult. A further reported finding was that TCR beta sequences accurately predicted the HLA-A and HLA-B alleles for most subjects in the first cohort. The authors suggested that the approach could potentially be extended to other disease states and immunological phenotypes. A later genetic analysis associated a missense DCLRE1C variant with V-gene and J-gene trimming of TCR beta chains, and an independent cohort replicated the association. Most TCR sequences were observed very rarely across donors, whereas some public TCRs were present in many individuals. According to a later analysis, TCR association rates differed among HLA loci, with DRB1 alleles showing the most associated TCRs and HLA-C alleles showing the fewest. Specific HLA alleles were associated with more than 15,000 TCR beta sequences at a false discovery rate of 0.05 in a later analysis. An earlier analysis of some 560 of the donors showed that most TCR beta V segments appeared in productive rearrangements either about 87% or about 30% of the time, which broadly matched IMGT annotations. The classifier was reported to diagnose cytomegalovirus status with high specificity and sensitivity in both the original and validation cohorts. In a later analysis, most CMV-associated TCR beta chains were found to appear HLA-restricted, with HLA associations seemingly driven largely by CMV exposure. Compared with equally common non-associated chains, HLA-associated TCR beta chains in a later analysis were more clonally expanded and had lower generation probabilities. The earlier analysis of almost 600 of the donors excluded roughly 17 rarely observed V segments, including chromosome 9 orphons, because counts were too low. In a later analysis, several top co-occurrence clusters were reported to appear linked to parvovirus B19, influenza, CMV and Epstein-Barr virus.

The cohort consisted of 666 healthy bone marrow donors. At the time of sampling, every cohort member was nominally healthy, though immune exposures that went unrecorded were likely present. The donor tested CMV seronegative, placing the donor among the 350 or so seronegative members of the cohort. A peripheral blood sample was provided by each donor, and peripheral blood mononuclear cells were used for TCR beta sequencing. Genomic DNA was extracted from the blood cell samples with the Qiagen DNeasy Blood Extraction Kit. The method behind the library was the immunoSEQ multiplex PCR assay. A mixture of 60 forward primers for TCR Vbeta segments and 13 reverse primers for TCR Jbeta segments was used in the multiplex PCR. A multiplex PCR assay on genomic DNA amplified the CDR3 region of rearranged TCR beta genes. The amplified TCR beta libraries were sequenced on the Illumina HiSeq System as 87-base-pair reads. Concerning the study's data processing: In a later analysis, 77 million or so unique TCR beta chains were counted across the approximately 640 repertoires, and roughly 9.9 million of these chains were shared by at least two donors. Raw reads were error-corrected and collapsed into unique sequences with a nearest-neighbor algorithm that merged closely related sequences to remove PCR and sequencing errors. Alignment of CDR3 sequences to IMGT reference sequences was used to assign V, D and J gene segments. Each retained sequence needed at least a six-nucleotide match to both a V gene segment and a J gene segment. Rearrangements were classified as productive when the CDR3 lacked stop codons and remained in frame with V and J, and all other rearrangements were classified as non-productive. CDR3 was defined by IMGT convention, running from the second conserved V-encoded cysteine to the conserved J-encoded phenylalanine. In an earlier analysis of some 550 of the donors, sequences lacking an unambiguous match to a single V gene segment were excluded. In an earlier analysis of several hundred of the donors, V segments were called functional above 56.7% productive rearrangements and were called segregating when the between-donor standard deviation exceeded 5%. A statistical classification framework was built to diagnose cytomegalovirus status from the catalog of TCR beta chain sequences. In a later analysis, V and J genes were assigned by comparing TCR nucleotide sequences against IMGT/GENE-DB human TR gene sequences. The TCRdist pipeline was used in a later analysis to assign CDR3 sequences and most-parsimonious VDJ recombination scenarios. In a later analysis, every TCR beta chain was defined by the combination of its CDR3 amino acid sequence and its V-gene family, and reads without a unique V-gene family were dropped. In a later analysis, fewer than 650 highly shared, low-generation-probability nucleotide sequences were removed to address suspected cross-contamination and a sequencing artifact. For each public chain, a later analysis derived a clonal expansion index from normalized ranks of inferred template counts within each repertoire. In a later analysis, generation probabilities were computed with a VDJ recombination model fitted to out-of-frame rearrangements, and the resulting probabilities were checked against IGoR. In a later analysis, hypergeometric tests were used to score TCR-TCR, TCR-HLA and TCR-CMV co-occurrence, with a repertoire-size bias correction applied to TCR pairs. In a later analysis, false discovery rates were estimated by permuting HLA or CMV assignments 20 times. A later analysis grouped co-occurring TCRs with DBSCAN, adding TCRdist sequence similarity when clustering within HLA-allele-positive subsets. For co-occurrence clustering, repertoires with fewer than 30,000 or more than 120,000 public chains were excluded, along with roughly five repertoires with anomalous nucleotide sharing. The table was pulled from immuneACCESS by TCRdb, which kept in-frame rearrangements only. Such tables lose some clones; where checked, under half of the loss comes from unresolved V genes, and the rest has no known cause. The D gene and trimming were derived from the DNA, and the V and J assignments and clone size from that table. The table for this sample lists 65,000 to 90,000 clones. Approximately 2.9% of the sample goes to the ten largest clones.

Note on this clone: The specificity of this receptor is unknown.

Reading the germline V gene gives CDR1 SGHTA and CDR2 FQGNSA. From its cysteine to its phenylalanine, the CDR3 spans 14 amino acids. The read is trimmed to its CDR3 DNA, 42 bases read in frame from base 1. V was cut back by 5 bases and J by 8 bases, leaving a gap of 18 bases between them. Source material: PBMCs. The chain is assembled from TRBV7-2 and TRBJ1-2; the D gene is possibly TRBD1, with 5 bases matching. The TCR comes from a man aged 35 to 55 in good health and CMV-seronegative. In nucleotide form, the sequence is TGTGCCAGCAGCCCCTCAGGGAATTGGCGGGGCTACACCTTC. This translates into CASSPSGNWRGYTF.